Listed here are 12 T cell receptor beta chains from one sample, sequenced in a study of shared clonotypes between healthy human individuals. The data were produced by immunoSEQ multiplex PCR, yet TCRdb's version contains in-frame clones alone and is incomplete. The data hold around 1.9 million clones, with about 93% observed a single time. Naive CD8 cells lacked CD45RO and underwent positive selection for CCR7, leaving out terminally differentiated effector memory CD45RA+ cells. The sample consisted of naive CD8+ T cells from PBMCs. These receptors were taken from a man younger than 35 in good health. Some clones in this sample may be carry-over from other donors' samples.

This rearrangement joins TRBV5-5 to TRBJ1-1; possible D gene TRBD1, 5 bases. The germline gives CDR1 SGHKS, CDR2 YYEKEE (reference sequence). Trimming pared 7 bases from V and 7 bases from J, leaving 17 bases between. The CDR3 extends over 13 amino acids. The CDR3 DNA follows: TGTGCCAGCGTACCAAGGGACGCGAGTGAAGCTTTCTTT. This translates into CASVPRDASEAFF. The whole variable domain, filled in from reference TRBV5-5 and TRBJ1-1, reads DAGVTQSPTHLIKTRGQQVTLRCSPISGHKSVSWYQQVLGQGPQFIFQYYEKEERGRGNFPDRFSARQFPNYSSELNVNALLLGDSALYLCASVPRDASEAFFGQGTRLTVV.

With respect to this clone: The sample carries other DNA sequences with the same CDR3. The chain uses TRBV4-3 and TRBJ2-1; D not resolved. V was trimmed by 0 bases and J by 0 bases, leaving 6 bases between them. CDR1 is LGHNA and CDR2 is YSLEER in the germline V gene. CDR3 length equals 15 residues. The CDR3 DNA follows: TGCGCCAGCAGCCAAGACTCCAGCTCCTACAATGAGCAGTTCTTC. Residues: CASSQDSSSYNEQFF.

The chain joins TRBV5-1 to TRBJ2-7; 7 nucleotides line up with TRBD2. This CDR3 spans 16 amino acids. The J segment lost 0 bases and the V segment lost 0 bases, leaving 6 bases of the junction unmatched. Germline V gene sequence: CDR1 SGHRS, CDR2 YFSETQ. CDR3 loop: CASSLVVLADSYEQYF. CDR3 DNA: TGCGCCAGCAGCTTGGTCGTCCTAGCGGACTCCTACGAGCAGTACTTC. The full variable domain, rest sourced from reference TRBV5-1 and TRBJ2-7, is KAGVTQTPRYLIKTRGQQVTLSCSPISGHRSVSWYQQTPGQGLQFLFEYFSETQRNKGNFPGRFSGRQFSNSRSEMNVSTLELGDSALYLCASSLVVLADSYEQYFGPGTRLTVT.

V gene TRBV2 combines with J gene TRBJ2-3; D gene unclear. The CDR3 is made up of 14 amino acids. The germline V gene encodes CDR1 SNHLY and CDR2 FYNNEI. Trimming removed 6 bases from V and 2 bases from J, with 12 bases in between. In DNA, the CDR3 is TGTGCCAGCAGCGCGGTATTGGTCACAGATACGCAGTATTTT. Translation: CASSAVLVTDTQYF.

For this clone: The sample holds other DNA sequences that translate to the same CDR3. The genes are TRBV4-2 and TRBJ2-7; maybe TRBD1 (6 bases). CDR3 size: 14 residues. The V gene's germline CDR1 is LGHNA and CDR2 YNFKEQ. The V end was cut by 0 bases, the J end by 1 base, with 7 bases between. The CDR3 DNA sequence: TGTGCCAGCAGCCAAGATCAGGGGTCCTACGAGCAGTACTTC. Translated, it gives CASSQDQGSYEQYF.

Regarding this clone: The sample carries other DNA sequences with the same CDR3. V usage is TRBV9 and J usage is TRBJ1-5; TRBD1 matches at 7 bases. Per germline, CDR1 SGDLS and CDR2 YYNGEE. The CDR3 extends over 14 amino acids. The trim removed 4 bases at V and 4 bases at J, leaving 5 bases unmatched. CDR3 bases: TGTGCCAGCAGCCCGACAGGGTCAAATCAGCCCCAGCATTTT. Encoded protein: CASSPTGSNQPQHF.

This clone was detected once. The chain has TRBV18 and TRBJ2-3; 7 bases fit TRBD1. Germline loops: CDR1 KGHSH, CDR2 LQKENI. V shed 4 bases and J 8 bases; nucleotides not matched to a gene: 6. The CDR3 has 13 residues. CDR3 bases: TGTGCCAGCTCACGAGACAGGGACGGTACGCAGTATTTT. Protein sequence: CASSRDRDGTQYF.

CDR3 loop: CASSPQVGSTEAFF. The CDR3 DNA follows: TGTGCCAGCAGTCCCCAGGTAGGGTCCACTGAAGCTTTCTTT. The chain combines TRBV6-5 with TRBJ1-1; D unresolved. The V end was cut by 5 bases, the J end by 4 bases, with 14 bases between. The length of the CDR3 is 14 residues. Germline CDR1 is MNHEY and CDR2 is SVGAGI.

The chain couples TRBV5-1 to TRBJ2-7; tentatively, D is TRBD1 (6 bases). CDR3 length equals 14 residues. V was trimmed by 3 bases and J by 2 bases, leaving 12 bases between them. Germline V gene data show CDR1 as SGHRS and CDR2 as YFSETQ. This CDR3 reads CASSSPGAPYEQYF. The CDR3 DNA follows: TGCGCCAGCAGCTCCCCAGGGGCTCCCTACGAGCAGTACTTC.

This clone occurred once. This chain connects TRBV11-2 to TRBJ2-3; no clear D gene. This CDR3 is 15 amino acids long. Germline V CDR1 and CDR2: SGHAT, FQNNGV. V was pared by 4 bases and J by 6 bases, with 17 bases between. CDR3 amino acids: CASSSRSQLLDTQYF. The CDR3 bases are TGTGCCAGCAGCTCTCGTTCCCAGCTCCTGGATACGCAGTATTTT.

V gene TRBV10-3 combines with J gene TRBJ1-4; TRBD1 agrees at 8 bases. CDR1 ENHRY and CDR2 SYGVKD come from the germline V gene. V shed 5 bases and J 6 bases; nucleotides not matched to a gene: 5. The CDR3 spans 14 residues. The DNA of the CDR3 is TGTGCCATCAGTCCAGGGGGCTTACATGAAAAACTGTTTTTT. Encoded protein: CAISPGGLHEKLFF.

The gene calls are TRBV9 and TRBJ2-1; TRBD1 agrees at 9 bases. CDR3 length equals 15 residues. Germline CDR1 is SGDLS and CDR2 is YYNGEE. With V trimmed by 3 bases and J by 4 bases, 5 bases remained unmatched. The DNA for the CDR3 is TGTGCCAGCAGCGCGACCGGGACAGGGTACAATGAGCAGTTCTTC. This encodes CASSATGTGYNEQFF.